This T cell receptor (beta chain) was sequenced for a study of T cells in Graves' hyperthyroidism and ophthalmopathy. This clonotype was detected many times. Germline CDR1 and CDR2: GTSNPN and SVGIG (reference sequence). This CDR3 region has 15 residues. The ends were cut back, 0 bases at V and 1 base at J, with 12 bases in the middle. Authors of the study amplified TCR beta CDR3 regions from RNA transcripts. HTBI primers were employed in a first-round RT-PCR of the TCR CDR3. From the multiplex PCR reads, TCRdb called clonotypes with MiXCR, one entry per CDR3 protein. The sample has roughly 180,000 distinct CDR3 sequences, just under 9.5% seen once; the top ten hold approximately 20%. Patients aged 18 to 65 had newly diagnosed hyperthyroidism that had lasted under 2 months. Reasons for excluding patients were uncontrolled infection, other autoimmune disease, pregnancy or lactation.

J is TRBJ1-2 and V is TRBV30, with a weak D call TRBD1 (5 bases). The source material was blood. The receptor was derived from a woman in her late teens or twenties with Graves' hyperthyroidism that later progressed to Graves' ophthalmopathy. CDR3 in amino acids: CAWSVLGAINYGYTF. Here the CDR3 DNA reads TGTGCCTGGAGTGTACTAGGGGCGATTAACTATGGCTACACCTTC. Combining the CDR3 with reference TRBV30 and TRBJ1-2 gives the whole variable domain SQTIHQWPATLVQPVGSPLSLECTVEGTSNPNLYWYRQAAGRGLQLLFYSVGIGQISSEVPQNLSASRPQDRQFILSSKKLLLSDSGFYLCAWSVLGAINYGYTFGSGTRLTVV.